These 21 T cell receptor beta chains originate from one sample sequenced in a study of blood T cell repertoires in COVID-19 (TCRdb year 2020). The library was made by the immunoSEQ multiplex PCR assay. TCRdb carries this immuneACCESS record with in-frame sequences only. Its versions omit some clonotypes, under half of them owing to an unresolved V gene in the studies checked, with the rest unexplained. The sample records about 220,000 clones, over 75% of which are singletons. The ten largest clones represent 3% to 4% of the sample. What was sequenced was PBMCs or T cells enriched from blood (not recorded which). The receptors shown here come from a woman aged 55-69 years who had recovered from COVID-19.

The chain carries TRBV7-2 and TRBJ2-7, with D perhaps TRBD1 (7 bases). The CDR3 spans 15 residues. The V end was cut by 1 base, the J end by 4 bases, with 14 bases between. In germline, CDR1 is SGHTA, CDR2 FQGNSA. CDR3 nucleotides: TGTGCCAGCAGCTTAGTGGGGCAGGGGGGATACGAGCAGTACTTC. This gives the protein CASSLVGQGGYEQYF.

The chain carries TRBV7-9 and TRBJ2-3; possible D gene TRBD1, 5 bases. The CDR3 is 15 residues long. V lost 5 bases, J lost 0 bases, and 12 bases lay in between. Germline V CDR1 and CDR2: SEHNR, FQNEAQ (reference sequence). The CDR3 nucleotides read TGTGCCAGCAGCCCCTTAGGGGATAGCACAGATACGCAGTATTTT. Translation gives CASSPLGDSTDTQYF.

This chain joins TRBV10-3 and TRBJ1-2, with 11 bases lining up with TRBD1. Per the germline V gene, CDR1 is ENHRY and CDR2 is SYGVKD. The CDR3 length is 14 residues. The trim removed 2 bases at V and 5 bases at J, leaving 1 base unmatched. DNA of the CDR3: TGTGCCATCAGTGAGGGACAGGGGGCATATGGCTACACCTTC. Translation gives CAISEGQGAYGYTF.

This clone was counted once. The chain's CDR3 is CASSPGTGVEQYF. The CDR3 nucleotides are TGTGCCAGCTCACCCGGGACAGGGGTCGAGCAGTACTTC. The genes are TRBV18 and TRBJ2-7, with TRBD1 matching 10 bases. Unmatched junction bases numbered 2, after V lost 3 bases and J lost 6 bases. In germline, CDR1 is KGHSH, CDR2 LQKENI. The CDR3 has 13 residues.

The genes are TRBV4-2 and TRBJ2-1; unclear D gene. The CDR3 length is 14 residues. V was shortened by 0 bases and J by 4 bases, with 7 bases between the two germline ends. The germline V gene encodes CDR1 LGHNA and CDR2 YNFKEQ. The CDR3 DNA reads TGTGCCAGCAGCCAAGATTCGTCTTACAATGAGCAGTTCTTC. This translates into CASSQDSSYNEQFF.

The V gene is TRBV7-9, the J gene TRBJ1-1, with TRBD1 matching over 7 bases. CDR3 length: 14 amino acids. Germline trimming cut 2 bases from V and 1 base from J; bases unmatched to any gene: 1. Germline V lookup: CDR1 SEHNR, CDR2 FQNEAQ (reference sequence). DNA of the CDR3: TGTGCCAGCAGCTTAAACAGGGGGAACACTGAAGCTTTCTTT. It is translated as CASSLNRGNTEAFF.

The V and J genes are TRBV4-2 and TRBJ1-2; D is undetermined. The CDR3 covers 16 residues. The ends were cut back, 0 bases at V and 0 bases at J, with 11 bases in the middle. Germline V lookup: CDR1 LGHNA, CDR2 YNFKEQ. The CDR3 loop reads CASSQEPTPTNYGYTF. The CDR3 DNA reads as TGTGCCAGCAGCCAAGAACCGACACCAACTAACTATGGCTACACCTTC.

The CDR3 protein is CSVAIQGVIGYTF. CDR3 in DNA: TGCAGCGTTGCCATTCAGGGGGTAATTGGCTACACCTTC. V usage is TRBV29-1 and J usage is TRBJ1-2; 7 nucleotides agree with TRBD1. The V gene's germline CDR1 is SQVTM and CDR2 ANQGSEA. The junction had 9 bases not matched to a gene; V was cut back by 4 bases and J by 7 bases. This CDR3 contains 13 residues.

The CDR3 loop is CASSPFGGGHHEQFF. The CDR3 DNA is TGTGCCAGCAGCCCTTTTGGGGGGGGACACCATGAGCAGTTCTTC. The V and J genes are TRBV7-2 and TRBJ2-1, with a weak D call TRBD2 (7 bases). Germline assignment: CDR1 SGHTA and CDR2 FQGNSA. The CDR3 extends over 15 amino acids. The V and J ends lost 5 bases and 8 bases respectively, with 19 bases between them. The whole variable domain, remainder taken from reference TRBV7-2 and TRBJ2-1, is GAGVSQSPSNKVTEKGKDVELRCDPISGHTALYWYRQSLGQGLEFLIYFQGNSAPDKSGLPSDRFSAERTGGSVSTLTIQRTQQEDSAVYLCASSPFGGGHHEQFFGPGTRLTVL.

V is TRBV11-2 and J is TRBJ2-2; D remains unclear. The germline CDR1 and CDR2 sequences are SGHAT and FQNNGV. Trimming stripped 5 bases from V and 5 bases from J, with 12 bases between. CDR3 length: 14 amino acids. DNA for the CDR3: TGTGCCAGCAGCAATTCACAGTTGACCGGGGAGCTGTTTTTT. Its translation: CASSNSQLTGELFF.

The CDR3 reads CASSKEKPGQGEIYEQYF. The CDR3 DNA reads TGTGCCAGCAGCAAAGAAAAACCAGGACAGGGGGAAATTTACGAGCAGTACTTC. V and J are TRBV21-1 and TRBJ2-7; TRBD1, the D gene given by the table, was not confirmed from the DNA. TRBV21-1 constitutes a pseudogene. This CDR3 is built from 18 residues.

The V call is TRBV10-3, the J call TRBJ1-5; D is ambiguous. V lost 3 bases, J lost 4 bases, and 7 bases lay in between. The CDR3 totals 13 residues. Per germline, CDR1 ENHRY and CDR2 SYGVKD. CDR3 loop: CAISEGGNQPQHF. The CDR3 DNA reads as TGTGCCATCAGTGAAGGCGGTAATCAGCCCCAGCATTTT.

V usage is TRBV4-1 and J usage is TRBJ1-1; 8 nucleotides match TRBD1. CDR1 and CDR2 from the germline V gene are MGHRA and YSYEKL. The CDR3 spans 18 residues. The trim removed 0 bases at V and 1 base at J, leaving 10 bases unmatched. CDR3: CASSQDRGQVGTNTEAFF. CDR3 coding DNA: TGCGCCAGCAGCCAAGATCGGGGACAGGTGGGAACGAACACTGAAGCTTTCTTT.

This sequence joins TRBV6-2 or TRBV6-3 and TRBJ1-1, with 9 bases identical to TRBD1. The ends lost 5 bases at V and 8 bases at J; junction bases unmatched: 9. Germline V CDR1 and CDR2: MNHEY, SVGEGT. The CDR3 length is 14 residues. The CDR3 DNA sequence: TGTGCCAGCAGTCACGGGACAGGGATATCGGAAGCTTTCTTT. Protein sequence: CASSHGTGISEAFF.

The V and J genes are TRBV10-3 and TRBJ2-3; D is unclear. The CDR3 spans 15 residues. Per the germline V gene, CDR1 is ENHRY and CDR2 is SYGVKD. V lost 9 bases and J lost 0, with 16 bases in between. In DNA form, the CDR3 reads TGTGCCATGACCGAGGCACTGTCTAGCACAGATACGCAGTATTTT. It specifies CAMTEALSSTDTQYF.

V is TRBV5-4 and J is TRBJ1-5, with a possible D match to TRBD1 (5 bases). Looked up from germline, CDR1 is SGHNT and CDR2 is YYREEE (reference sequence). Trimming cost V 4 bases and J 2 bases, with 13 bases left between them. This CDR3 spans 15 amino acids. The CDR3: CASSRDGGGNQPQHF. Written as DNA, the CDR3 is TGTGCCAGCAGCAGGGACGGGGGTGGCAATCAGCCCCAGCATTTT.

In DNA, the CDR3 is TGTGCCAGCAGTCCCGGGGGACAGGGCTCGGATGAGCAGTTCTTC. This gives the protein CASSPGGQGSDEQFF. V gene TRBV2 combines with J gene TRBJ2-1; 9 bases match TRBD1. This CDR3 comprises 15 residues. Trimming cost V 5 bases and J 8 bases; bases outside gene matches: 10. Germline V gene sequence: CDR1 SNHLY, CDR2 FYNNEI.

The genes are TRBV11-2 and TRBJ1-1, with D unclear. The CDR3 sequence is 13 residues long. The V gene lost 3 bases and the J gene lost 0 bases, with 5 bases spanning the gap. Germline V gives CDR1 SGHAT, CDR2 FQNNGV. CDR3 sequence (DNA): TGTGCCAGCAGCTTTCGGTTGAACACTGAAGCTTTCTTT. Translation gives CASSFRLNTEAFF. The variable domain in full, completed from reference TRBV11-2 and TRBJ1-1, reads EAGVAQSPRYKIIEKRQSVAFWCNPISGHATLYWYQQILGQGPKLLIQFQNNGVVDDSQLPKDRFSAERLKGVDSTLKIQPAKLEDSAVYLCASSFRLNTEAFFGQGTRLTVV.

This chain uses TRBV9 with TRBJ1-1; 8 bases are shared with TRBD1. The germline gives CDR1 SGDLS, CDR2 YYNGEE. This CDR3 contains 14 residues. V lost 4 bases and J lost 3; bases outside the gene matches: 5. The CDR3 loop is CASSTTGVDTEAFF. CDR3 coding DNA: TGTGCCAGCAGCACGACAGGGGTGGACACTGAAGCTTTCTTT.

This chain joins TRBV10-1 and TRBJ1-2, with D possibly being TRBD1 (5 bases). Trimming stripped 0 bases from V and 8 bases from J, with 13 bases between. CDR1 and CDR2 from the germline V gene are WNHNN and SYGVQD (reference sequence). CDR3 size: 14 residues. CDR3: CASSESDSSRGYTF. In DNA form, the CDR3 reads TGCGCCAGCAGTGAGTCTGACAGCTCGAGAGGCTACACCTTC.

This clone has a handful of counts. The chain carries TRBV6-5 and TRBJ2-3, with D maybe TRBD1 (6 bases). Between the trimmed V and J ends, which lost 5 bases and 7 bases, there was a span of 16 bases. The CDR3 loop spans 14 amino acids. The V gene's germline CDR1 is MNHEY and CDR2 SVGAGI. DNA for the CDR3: TGTGCCAGCAGTCCTTCTGGAAGGGGGAATACGCAGTATTTT. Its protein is CASSPSGRGNTQYF.